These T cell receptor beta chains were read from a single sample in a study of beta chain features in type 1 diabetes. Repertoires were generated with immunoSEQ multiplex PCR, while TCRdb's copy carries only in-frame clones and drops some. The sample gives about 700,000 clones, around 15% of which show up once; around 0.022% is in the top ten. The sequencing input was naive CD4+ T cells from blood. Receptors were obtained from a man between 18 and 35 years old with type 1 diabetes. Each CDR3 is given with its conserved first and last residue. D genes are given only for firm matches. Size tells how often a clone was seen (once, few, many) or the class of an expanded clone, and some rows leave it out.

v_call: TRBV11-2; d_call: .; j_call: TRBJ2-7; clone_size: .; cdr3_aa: CASSLVYEQYF; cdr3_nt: TGTGCCAGCAGCTTAGTCTACGAGCAGTACTTC
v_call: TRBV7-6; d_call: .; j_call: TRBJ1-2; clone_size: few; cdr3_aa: CASSQGNRAPDTF; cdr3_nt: TGTGCCAGCAGCCAGGGGAACAGGGCCCCCGACACCTTC
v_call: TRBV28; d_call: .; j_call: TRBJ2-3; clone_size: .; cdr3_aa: CASSSMGGTTDTQYF; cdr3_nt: TGTGCCAGCAGTTCGATGGGAGGTACGACAGATACGCAGTATTTT
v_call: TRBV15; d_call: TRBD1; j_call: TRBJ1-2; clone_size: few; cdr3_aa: CATSRDRMNGYTF; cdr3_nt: TGTGCCACCAGCAGGGACAGGATGAATGGCTACACCTTC
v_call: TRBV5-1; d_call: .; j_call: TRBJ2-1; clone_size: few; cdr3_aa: CASKEESSYNEQFF; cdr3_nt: TGCGCCAGCAAGGAGGAAAGCTCCTACAATGAGCAGTTCTTC
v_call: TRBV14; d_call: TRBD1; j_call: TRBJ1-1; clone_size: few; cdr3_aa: CASSFHRGLDTEAFF; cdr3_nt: TGTGCCAGCAGCTTCCACAGGGGGCTCGACACTGAAGCTTTCTTT
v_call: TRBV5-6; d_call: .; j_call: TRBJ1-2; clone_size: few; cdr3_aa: CASSQTGTDYGYTF; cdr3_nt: TGTGCCAGCAGCCAAACCGGGACCGACTATGGCTACACCTTC
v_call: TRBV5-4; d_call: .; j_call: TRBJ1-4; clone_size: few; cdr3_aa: CASSKEQGTDNEKLFF; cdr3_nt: TGTGCCAGCAGCAAGGAACAGGGTACGGATAATGAAAAACTGTTTTTT
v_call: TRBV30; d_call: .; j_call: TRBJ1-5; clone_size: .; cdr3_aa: CAWSVRGIQPQHF; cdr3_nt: TGTGCCTGGAGTGTACGGGGAATTCAGCCCCAGCATTTT
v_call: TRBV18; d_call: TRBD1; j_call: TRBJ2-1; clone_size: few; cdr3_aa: CASSLQGGQGNYNEQFF; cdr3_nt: TGTGCCAGCTCACTTCAGGGTGGACAGGGAAACTACAATGAGCAGTTCTTC
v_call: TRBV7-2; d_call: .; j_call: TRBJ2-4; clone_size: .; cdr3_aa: CASSLVTGKNIQYF; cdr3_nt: TGTGCCAGCAGCTTAGTTACGGGGAAAAACATTCAGTACTTC
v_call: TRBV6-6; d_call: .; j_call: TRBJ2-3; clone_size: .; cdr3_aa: CASSSTASTDTQYF; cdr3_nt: TGTGCCAGCAGTTCCACTGCTAGCACAGATACGCAGTATTTT
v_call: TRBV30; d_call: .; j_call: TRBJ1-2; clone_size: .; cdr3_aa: CARTWDAGGYTF; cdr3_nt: TGTGCGCGGACATGGGACGCGGGGGGCTACACCTTC
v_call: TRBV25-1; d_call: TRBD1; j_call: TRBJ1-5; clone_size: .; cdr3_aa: CASSGGGTGGLSQPQHF; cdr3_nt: TGTGCCAGCAGTGGAGGGGGGACAGGGGGCCTAAGTCAGCCCCAGCATTTT
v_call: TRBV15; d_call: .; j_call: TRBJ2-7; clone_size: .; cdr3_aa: CATSASGVVLVHEQYF; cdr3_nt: TGTGCCACCAGCGCCTCGGGGGTAGTCTTAGTCCACGAGCAGTACTTC
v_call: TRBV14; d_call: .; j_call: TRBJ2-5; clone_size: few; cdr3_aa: CASSQDLSYQETQYF; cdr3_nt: TGTGCCAGCAGCCAAGATCTCAGTTATCAAGAGACCCAGTACTTC
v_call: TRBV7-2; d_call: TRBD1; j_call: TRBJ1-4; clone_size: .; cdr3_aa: CASSLAGGGKLFF; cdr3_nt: TGTGCCAGCAGCTTGGCAGGGGGCGGAAAACTGTTTTTT
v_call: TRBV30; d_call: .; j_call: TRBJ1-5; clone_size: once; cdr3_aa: CACADGASPPNQPQHF; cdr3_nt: TGTGCCTGTGCCGATGGGGCCTCCCCTCCCAATCAGCCCCAGCATTTT
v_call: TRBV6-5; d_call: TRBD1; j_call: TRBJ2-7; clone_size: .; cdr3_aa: CASSYSDRASSYEQYF; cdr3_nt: TGTGCCAGCAGTTATTCGGACAGGGCGAGCTCCTACGAGCAGTACTTC
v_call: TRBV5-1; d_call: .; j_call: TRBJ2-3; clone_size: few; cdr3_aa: CASSLALGGLGTDTQYF; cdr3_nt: TGCGCCAGCAGCTTGGCCCTCGGGGGGCTCGGCACAGATACGCAGTATTTT
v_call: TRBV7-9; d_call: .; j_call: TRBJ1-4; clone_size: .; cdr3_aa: CASSLRVEKLFF; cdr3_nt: TGTGCCAGCAGCCTCCGGGTGGAAAAACTGTTTTTT
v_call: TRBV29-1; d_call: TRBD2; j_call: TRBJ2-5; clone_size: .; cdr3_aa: CSVGSLRGGRETQYF; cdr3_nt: TGCAGCGTTGGGTCGTTGCGGGGGGGCCGCGAGACCCAGTACTTC
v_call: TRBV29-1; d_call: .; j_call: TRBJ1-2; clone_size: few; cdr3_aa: CSVEEMRPQMRGYTF; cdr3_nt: TGCAGCGTTGAAGAAATGCGGCCACAGATGCGGGGCTACACCTTC
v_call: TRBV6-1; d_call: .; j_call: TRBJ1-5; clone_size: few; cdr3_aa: CASSEALTGGGVNQPQHF; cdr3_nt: TGTGCCAGCAGTGAAGCATTGACAGGAGGGGGAGTTAATCAGCCCCAGCATTTT
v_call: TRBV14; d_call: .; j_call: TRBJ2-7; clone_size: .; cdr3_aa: CASSPHQGYEQYF; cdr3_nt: TGTGCCAGCAGCCCACATCAGGGCTACGAGCAGTACTTC
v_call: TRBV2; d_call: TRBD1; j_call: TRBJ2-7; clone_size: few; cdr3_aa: CASGRDRSSYEQYF; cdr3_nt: TGTGCCAGCGGCCGGGACAGGTCCTCCTACGAGCAGTACTTC
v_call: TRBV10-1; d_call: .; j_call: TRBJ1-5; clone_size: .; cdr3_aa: CASSGPSGPQHF; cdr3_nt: TGCGCCAGCAGCGGGCCTTCCGGGCCCCAGCATTTT
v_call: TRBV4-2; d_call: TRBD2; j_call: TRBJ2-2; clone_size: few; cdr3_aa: CASSQEGLAGANTGELFF; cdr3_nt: TGTGCCAGCAGCCAAGAGGGACTAGCGGGGGCGAACACCGGGGAGCTGTTTTTT
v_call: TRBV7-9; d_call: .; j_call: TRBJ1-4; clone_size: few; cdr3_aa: CASTPGADPNEKLFF; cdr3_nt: TGTGCCAGCACTCCAGGTGCGGACCCTAATGAAAAACTGTTTTTT
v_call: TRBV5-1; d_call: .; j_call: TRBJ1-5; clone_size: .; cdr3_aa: CASSLGTGDQPQHF; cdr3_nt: TGCGCCAGCAGCTTGGGGACGGGCGATCAGCCCCAGCATTTT
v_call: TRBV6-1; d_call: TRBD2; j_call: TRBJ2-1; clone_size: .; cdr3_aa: CASSQPGGLRNEQFF; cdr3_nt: TGTGCCAGCAGTCAACCGGGGGGGCTTCGGAATGAGCAGTTCTTC
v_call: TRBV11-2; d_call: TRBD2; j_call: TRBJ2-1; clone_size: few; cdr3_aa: CASTSQTAGTYNEQFF; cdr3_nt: TGTGCCAGCACCAGCCAGACAGCGGGGACCTACAATGAGCAGTTCTTC
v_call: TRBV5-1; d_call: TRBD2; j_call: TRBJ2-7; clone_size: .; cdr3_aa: CASSLQAGRDYEQYF; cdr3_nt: TGCGCCAGCAGCTTGCAAGCAGGGAGGGACTACGAGCAGTACTTC
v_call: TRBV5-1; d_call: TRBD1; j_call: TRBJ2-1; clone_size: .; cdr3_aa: CASSPQPGQGRFEQFF; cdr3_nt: TGCGCCAGCAGCCCCCAGCCGGGACAGGGTAGGTTTGAGCAGTTCTTC
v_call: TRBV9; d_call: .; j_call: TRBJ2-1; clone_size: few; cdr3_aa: CASNKQSGYNEQFF; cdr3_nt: TGTGCCAGCAATAAACAGTCCGGATACAATGAGCAGTTCTTC
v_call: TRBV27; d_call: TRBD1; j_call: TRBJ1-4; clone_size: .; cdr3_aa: CASSPYGTGGLKLFF; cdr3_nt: TGTGCCAGCAGTCCGTACGGGACAGGGGGCCTAAAACTGTTTTTT
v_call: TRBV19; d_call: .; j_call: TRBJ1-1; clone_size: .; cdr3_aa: CASSGTAEAFF; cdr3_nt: TGTGCCAGTAGCGGGACCGCTGAAGCTTTCTTT
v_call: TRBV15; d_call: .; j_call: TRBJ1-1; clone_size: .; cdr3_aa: CATSSTMWRVAFF; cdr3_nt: TGTGCCACCAGCAGTACGATGTGGAGAGTAGCTTTCTTT
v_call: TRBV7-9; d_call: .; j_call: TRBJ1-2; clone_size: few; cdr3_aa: CASSLVGRGGYGYTF; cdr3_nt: TGTGCCAGCAGCTTAGTTGGCAGGGGTGGTTATGGCTACACCTTC
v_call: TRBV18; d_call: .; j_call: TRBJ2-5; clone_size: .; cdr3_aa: CASSPPQRVRETQYF; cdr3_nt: TGTGCCAGCTCACCACCACAGCGGGTTAGGGAGACCCAGTACTTC
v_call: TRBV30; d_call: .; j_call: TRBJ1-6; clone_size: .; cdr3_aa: CAWRKPATTVINSPLHF; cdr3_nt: TGTGCCTGGAGGAAACCTGCCACCACTGTCATAAATTCACCCCTCCACTTT
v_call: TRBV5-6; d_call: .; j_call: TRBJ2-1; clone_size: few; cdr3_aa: CASSLAALSYNEQFF; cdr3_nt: TGTGCCAGCAGCTTGGCCGCGCTGTCCTACAATGAGCAGTTCTTC
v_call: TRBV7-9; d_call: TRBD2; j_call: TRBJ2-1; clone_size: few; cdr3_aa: CASSRPGTSGGPYNEQFF; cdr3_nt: TGTGCCAGCAGCCGCCCTGGGACTAGCGGGGGGCCCTACAATGAGCAGTTCTTC